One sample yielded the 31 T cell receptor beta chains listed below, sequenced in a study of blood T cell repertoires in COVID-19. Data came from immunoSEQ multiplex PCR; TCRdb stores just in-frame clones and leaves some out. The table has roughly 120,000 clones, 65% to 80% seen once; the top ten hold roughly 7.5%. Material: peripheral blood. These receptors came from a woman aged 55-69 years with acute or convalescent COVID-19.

The CDR3 region has the DNA TGCGCCAGCAGCCAAGATTTGGGGCCGAGAGAGACCCAGTACTTC. Translated: CASSQDLGPRETQYF. The V call is TRBV4-3, the J call TRBJ2-5; TRBD1 is a possible D gene (5 bases). The germline CDR1 and CDR2 sequences are LGHNA and YSLEER. This CDR3 has 15 residues. The V and J ends lost 0 bases and 4 bases respectively, with 12 bases between them.

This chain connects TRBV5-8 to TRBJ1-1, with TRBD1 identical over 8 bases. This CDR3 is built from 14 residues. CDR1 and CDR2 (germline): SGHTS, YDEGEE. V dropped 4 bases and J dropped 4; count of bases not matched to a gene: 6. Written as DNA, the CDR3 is TGTGCCAGCAGCCGGACAGGGCCCTTCACTGAAGCTTTCTTT. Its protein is CASSRTGPFTEAFF.

CDR3 loop: CASSLGGQINEQFF. The CDR3 coding sequence is TGCGCCAGCAGCTTGGGGGGGCAGATCAATGAGCAGTTCTTC. The chain couples TRBV5-1 to TRBJ2-1; D is possibly TRBD1 (6 bases). Trimming stripped 0 bases from V and 6 bases from J, with 10 bases between. The CDR3 totals 14 residues. From germline, CDR1 is SGHRS and CDR2 YFSETQ. The complete variable domain, with remaining parts taken from reference TRBV5-1 and TRBJ2-1, reads KAGVTQTPRYLIKTRGQQVTLSCSPISGHRSVSWYQQTPGQGLQFLFEYFSETQRNKGNFPGRFSGRQFSNSRSEMNVSTLELGDSALYLCASSLGGQINEQFFGPGTRLTVL.

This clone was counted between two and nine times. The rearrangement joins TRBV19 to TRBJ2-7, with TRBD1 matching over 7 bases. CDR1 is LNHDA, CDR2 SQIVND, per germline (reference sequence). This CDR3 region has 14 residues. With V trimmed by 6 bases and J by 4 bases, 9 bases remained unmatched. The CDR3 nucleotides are TGTGCCAGTAGCTTAACAGGGGCCCCTTACGAGCAGTACTTC. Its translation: CASSLTGAPYEQYF.

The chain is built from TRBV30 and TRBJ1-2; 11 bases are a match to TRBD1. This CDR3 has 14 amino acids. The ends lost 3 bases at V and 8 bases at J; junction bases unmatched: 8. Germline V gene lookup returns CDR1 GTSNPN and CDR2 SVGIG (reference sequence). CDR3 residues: CAWRQDRGLQGYTF. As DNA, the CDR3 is TGTGCCTGGAGGCAGGACAGGGGGCTTCAGGGCTACACCTTC.

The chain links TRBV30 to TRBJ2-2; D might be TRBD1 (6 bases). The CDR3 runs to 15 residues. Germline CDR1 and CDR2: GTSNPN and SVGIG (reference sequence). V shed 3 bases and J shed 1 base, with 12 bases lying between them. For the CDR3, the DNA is TGTGCCTGGAGAGTAAGGACAGTGAACACCGGGGAGCTGTTTTTT. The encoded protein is CAWRVRTVNTGELFF. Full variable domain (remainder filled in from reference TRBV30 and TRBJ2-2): SQTIHQWPATLVQPVGSPLSLECTVEGTSNPNLYWYRQAAGRGLQLLFYSVGIGQISSEVPQNLSASRPQDRQFILSSKKLLLSDSGFYLCAWRVRTVNTGELFFGEGSRLTVL.

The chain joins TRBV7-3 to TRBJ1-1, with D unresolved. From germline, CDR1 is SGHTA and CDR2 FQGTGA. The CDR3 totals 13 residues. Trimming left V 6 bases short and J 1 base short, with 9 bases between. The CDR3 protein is CASSVQENTEAFF. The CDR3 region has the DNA TGTGCCAGCAGTGTGCAGGAGAACACTGAAGCTTTCTTT.

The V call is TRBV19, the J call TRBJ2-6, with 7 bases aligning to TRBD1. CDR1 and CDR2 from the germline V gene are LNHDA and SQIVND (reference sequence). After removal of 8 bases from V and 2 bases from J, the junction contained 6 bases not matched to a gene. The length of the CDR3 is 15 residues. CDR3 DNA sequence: TGTGCCAGTGGGCAGGGGGACGCTGGGGCCAACGTCCTGACTTTC. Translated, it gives CASGQGDAGANVLTF.

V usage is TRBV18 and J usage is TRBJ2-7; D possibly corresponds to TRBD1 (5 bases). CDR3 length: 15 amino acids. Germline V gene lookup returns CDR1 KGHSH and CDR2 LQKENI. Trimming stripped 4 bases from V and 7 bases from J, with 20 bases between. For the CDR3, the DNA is TGTGCCAGCTCACTCGCAAACAGGAACCTCGGGGAGCAGTACTTC. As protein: CASSLANRNLGEQYF.

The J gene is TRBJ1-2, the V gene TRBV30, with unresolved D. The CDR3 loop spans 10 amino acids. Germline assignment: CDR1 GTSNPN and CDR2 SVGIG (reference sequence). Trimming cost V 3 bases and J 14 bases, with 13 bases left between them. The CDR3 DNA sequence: TGTGCCTGGAGCCACCGTACTTTGACCTTC. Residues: CAWSHRTLTF.

The CDR3 region is CATSDPIVVDTQYF. In nucleotides, the CDR3 is TGTGCCACCAGTGATCCCATTGTTGTGGATACGCAGTATTTT. The gene calls are TRBV24-1 and TRBJ2-3, with D unresolved. The CDR3 extends over 14 amino acids. V was trimmed by 3 bases and J by 6 bases, leaving 12 bases between them. In germline, CDR1 is KGHDR, CDR2 SFDVKD.

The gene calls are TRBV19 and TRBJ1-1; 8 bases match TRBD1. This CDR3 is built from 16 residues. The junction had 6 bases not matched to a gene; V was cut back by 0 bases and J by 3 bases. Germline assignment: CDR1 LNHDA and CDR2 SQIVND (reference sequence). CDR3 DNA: TGTGCCAGTAGTATAGATGACAGGGGTTTTTACACTGAAGCTTTCTTT. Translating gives CASSIDDRGFYTEAFF.

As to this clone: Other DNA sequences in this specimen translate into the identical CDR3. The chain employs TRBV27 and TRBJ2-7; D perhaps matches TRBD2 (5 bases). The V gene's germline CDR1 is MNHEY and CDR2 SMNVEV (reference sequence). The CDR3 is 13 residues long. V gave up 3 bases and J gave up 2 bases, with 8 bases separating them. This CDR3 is CASSFGVTYEQYF. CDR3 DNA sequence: TGTGCCAGCAGTTTCGGGGTCACCTACGAGCAGTACTTC.

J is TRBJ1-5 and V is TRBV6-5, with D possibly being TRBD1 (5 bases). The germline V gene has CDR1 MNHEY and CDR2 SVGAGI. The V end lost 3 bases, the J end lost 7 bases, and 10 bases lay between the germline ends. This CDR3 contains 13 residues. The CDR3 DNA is TGTGCCAGCAGTTATACAGGAGAACAGCCCCAGCATTTT. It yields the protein CASSYTGEQPQHF.

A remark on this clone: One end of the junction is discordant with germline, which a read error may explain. CDR3 sequence reads: CASSLAGGPTDTQYF. For the CDR3, the DNA is TGTGCCAGCAGTTTAGCGGGGGGACCCACAGATACGCAGTATTTT. The J gene is TRBJ2-3, the V gene TRBV11-2; TRBD2 agrees at 10 bases. This CDR3 has 15 residues. Looked up from germline, CDR1 is SGHAT and CDR2 is FQNNGV.

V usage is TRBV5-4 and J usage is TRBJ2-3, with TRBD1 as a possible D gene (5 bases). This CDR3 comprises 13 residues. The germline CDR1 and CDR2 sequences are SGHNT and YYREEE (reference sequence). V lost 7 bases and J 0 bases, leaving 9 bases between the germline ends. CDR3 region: CASGRQSTDTQYF. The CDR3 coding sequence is TGTGCCAGCGGCAGACAGAGCACAGATACGCAGTATTTT.

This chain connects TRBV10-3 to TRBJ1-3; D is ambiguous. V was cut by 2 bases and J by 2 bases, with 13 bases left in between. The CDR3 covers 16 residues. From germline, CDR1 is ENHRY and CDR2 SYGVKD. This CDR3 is CAISEKAAGAGNTIYF. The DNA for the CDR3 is TGTGCCATCAGTGAGAAGGCCGCCGGGGCTGGAAACACCATATATTTT.

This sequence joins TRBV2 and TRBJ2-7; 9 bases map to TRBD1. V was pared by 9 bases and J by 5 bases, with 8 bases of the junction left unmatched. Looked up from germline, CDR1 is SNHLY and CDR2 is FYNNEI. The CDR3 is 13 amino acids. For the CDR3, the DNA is TGTGCCAGGGGGACAGGGACTTCCCACGAGCAGTACTTC. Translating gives CARGTGTSHEQYF. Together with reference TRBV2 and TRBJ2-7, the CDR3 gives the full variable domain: EPEVTQTPSHQVTQMGQEVILRCVPISNHLYFYWYRQILGQKVEFLVSFYNNEISEKSEIFDDQFSVERPDGSNFTLKIRSTKLEDSAMYFCARGTGTSHEQYFGPGTRLTVT.

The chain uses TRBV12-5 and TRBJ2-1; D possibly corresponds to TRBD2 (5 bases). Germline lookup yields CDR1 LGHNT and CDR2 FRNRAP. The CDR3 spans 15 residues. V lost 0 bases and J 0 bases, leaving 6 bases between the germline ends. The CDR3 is CASGLVGSSYNEQFF. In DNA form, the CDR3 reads TGTGCTAGTGGTTTGGTAGGGAGCTCCTACAATGAGCAGTTCTTC.

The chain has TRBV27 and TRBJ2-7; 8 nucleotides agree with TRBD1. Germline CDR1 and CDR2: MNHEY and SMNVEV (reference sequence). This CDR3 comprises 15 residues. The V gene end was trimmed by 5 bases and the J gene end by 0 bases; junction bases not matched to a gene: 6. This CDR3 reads CASSLRTGSSYEQYF. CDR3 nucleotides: TGTGCCAGCAGTCTCCGGACAGGGAGCTCCTACGAGCAGTACTTC.

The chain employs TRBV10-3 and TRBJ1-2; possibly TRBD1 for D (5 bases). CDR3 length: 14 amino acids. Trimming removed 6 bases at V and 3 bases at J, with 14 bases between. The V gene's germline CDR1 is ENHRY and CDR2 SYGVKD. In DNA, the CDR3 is TGTGCCATCAGAGGGGCCAGTGGAGACTATGGCTACACCTTC. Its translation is CAIRGASGDYGYTF.

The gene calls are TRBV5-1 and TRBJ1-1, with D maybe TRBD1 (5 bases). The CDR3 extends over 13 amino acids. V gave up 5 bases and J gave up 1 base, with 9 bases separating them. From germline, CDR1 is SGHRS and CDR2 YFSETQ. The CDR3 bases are TGCGCCAGCAGAGTACAGGAGAACACTGAAGCTTTCTTT. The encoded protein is CASRVQENTEAFF. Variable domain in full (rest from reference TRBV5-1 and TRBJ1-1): KAGVTQTPRYLIKTRGQQVTLSCSPISGHRSVSWYQQTPGQGLQFLFEYFSETQRNKGNFPGRFSGRQFSNSRSEMNVSTLELGDSALYLCASRVQENTEAFFGQGTRLTVV.

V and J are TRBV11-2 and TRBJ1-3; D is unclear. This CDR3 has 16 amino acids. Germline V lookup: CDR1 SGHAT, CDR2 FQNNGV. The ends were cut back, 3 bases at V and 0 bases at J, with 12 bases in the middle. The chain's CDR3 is CASSLHRRDSGNTIYF. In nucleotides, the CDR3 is TGTGCCAGCAGCTTGCATCGTAGAGACTCTGGAAACACCATATATTTT.

CDR3 protein: CASSLANRGTYGYTF. The CDR3 DNA reads as TGTGCCAGCAGCTTAGCGAACAGGGGGACCTATGGCTACACCTTC. The genes are TRBV7-2 and TRBJ1-2, with TRBD1 identical over 8 bases. Per germline, CDR1 SGHTA and CDR2 FQGNSA. With 0 bases clipped from V and 4 bases from J, the junction kept 4 bases outside the gene matches. The CDR3 loop spans 15 amino acids.

CDR3 nucleotide sequence: TGTGCCAGCAACCCACCGGGACTAGCCTACGAGCAGTACTTC. It is translated as CASNPPGLAYEQYF. J is TRBJ2-7 and V is TRBV13; 8 bases agree with TRBD2. This CDR3 has 14 residues. Germline CDR1 PRHDT, CDR2 FYEKMQ (reference sequence). V lost 7 bases and J lost 2; bases outside the gene matches: 7.

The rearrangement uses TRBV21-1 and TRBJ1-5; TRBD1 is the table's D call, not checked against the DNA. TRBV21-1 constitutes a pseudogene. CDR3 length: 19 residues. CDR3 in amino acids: CASSNVGVTGWRGAEPQHF. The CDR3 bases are TGTGCCAGCAGCAACGTGGGGGTGACAGGGTGGAGGGGGGCAGAGCCCCAGCATTTT.

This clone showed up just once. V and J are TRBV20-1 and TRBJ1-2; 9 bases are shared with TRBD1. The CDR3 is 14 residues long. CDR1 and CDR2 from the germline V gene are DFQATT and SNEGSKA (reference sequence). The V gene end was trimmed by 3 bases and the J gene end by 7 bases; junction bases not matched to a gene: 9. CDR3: CSASIGDRVSGYTF. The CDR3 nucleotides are TGCAGTGCTAGTATTGGGGACAGGGTATCTGGCTACACCTTC.

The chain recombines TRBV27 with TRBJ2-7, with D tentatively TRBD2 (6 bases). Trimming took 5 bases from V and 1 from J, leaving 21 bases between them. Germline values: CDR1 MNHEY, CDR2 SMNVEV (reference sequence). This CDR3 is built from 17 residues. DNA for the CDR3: TGTGCCAGCAGTCCGACCCCCTTTGCGGGGAGGTCCTACGAGCAGTACTTC. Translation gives CASSPTPFAGRSYEQYF.

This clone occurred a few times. The CDR3 loop reads CAISSGGGYTF. CDR3 nucleotide sequence: TGTGCCATCAGTTCGGGGGGTGGCTACACCTTC. The chain combines TRBV10-3 with TRBJ1-2; TRBD1 might be the D (5 bases). Germline V gene sequence: CDR1 ENHRY, CDR2 SYGVKD. Trimming shortened V by 5 bases and J by 7 bases, and 8 bases separated the two germline ends. CDR3 length equals 11 residues.

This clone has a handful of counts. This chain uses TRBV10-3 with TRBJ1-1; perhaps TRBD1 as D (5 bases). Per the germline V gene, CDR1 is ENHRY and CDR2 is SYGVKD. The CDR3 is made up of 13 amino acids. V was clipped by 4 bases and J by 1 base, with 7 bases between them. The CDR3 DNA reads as TGTGCCATCAGTGGACAGCCGAACACTGAAGCTTTCTTT. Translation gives CAISGQPNTEAFF.

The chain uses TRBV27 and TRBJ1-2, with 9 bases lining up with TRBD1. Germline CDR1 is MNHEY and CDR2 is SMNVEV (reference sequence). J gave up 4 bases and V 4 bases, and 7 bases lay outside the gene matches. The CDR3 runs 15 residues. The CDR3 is CASSSTTGGGYGYTF. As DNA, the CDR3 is TGTGCCAGCAGTTCCACGACAGGGGGGGGCTATGGCTACACCTTC.